The clone carrying this TCR beta chain was detected many times. The sample belongs to a study of T cells in Graves' hyperthyroidism and ophthalmopathy. Authors of the study amplified TCR beta CDR3 regions from RNA transcripts. The TCR CDR3 first-round RT-PCR relied on the HTBI primer set. Each CDR3 protein is one row after TCRdb ran MiXCR on the multiplex PCR reads. This sample has hundreds of thousands of distinct CDR3 sequences, with approximately 15% found just once. This receptor was obtained from a woman aged 18 to 35 with Graves' hyperthyroidism. Specimen: blood.

The chain's CDR3 is CAITVRASYEQYF. The CDR3 region has the DNA TGTGCCATCACCGTCAGGGCCTCCTACGAGCAGTACTTC. V is TRBV6-1 and J is TRBJ2-7, with D possibly being TRBD1 (5 bases). The CDR3 spans 13 residues. CDR1 is MNHNS, CDR2 SASEGT, per germline. Between the trimmed V and J ends, which lost 10 bases and 0 bases, there was a span of 13 bases.